The 3 T cell receptor beta chains below all came from one sample that was sequenced in a study of response to subunit inactivated influenza vaccine. TCRdb reprocessed the RT-PCR reads via MiXCR and lists one record per CDR3 protein. The data contain hundreds of thousands of distinct CDR3 sequences, 10% to 15% of them seen just once; the ten biggest clones take up around 13%. The material was PBMCs from blood, obtained roughly 45 days after vaccination. Every receptor here comes from a man aged 45-60 years who received an inactivated influenza vaccine.

This chain uses TRBV20-1 with TRBJ2-1; 8 positions match TRBD2. The V and J ends lost 1 base and 1 base, in that order; junction bases with no gene match: 6. CDR3 size: 16 residues. The germline V gene has CDR1 DFQATT and CDR2 SNEGSKA (reference sequence). CDR3 residues: CSARVLSGSSYNEQFF. The CDR3 DNA is TGCAGTGCTAGAGTTTTAAGCGGGAGTTCCTACAATGAGCAGTTCTTC.

This clonotype came up a few times. V is TRBV24-1 and J is TRBJ2-1; 7 bases fit TRBD2. Trimming removed 0 bases from V and 3 bases from J; junction bases left unmatched: 7. Per the germline V gene, CDR1 is KGHDR and CDR2 is SFDVKD. This CDR3 spans 17 amino acids. For the CDR3, the DNA is TGTGCCACCAGTGATTTGGTCCGAGCGGGGAACTACAATGAGCAGTTCTTC. Encoded protein: CATSDLVRAGNYNEQFF.

This clonotype was seen many times. The chain uses TRBV12-3 or TRBV12-4 and TRBJ2-2; no clear D gene. V was shortened by 5 bases and J by 5 bases, with 12 bases between the two germline ends. CDR3 length equals 14 residues. CDR3 DNA: TGTGCCAGCAGTCCCCTGGGCCCGACCGGGGAGCTGTTTTTT. Protein product: CASSPLGPTGELFF.